Listed below are T cell receptor beta chains from one sample, sequenced in a study of cytomegalovirus exposure and HLA in healthy donors. Data came from immunoSEQ multiplex PCR; TCRdb stores just in-frame clones and leaves some out. The sample records 45,000 to 55,000 clones, less than 85% being singletons. Sequenced: PBMCs. These receptors were taken from a man aged 25 to 40 in good health and CMV-seropositive. Both conserved end residues are part of each CDR3. The order of the fields is clone size, V gene, J gene, D gene, CDR3 length, CDR3 protein, CDR3 DNA. A D gene is named only where the DNA matches it firmly. Only part of the rows carry a size: once, few, many, or a class if the clone is expanded.

NA	TRBV5-1	TRBJ2-2	TRBD1	14	CASSVDRGAGELFF	TGCGCCAGCAGCGTGGACAGGGGGGCCGGGGAGCTGTTTTTT
once	TRBV2	TRBJ2-2	NA	17	CASSEVNGLANTGELFF	TGTGCCAGCAGTGAAGTGAACGGTCTCGCGAACACCGGGGAGCTGTTTTTT
NA	TRBV11-1	TRBJ2-2	NA	15	CASSLKERGTGELFF	TGTGCCAGCAGCTTAAAGGAGCGAGGCACCGGGGAGCTGTTTTTT
NA	TRBV7-8	TRBJ1-1	NA	13	CASSLRETTEAFF	TGTGCCAGCAGCTTACGGGAAACCACTGAAGCTTTCTTT
NA	TRBV7-8	TRBJ2-5	NA	21	CASSLPPGRRARRGIGETQYF	TGTGCCAGCAGCTTACCCCCCGGTCGGAGGGCCCGCCGGGGGATTGGGGAGACCCAGTACTTC
NA	TRBV4-1	TRBJ2-1	NA	15	CASSQDLTVNNEQFF	TGCGCCAGCAGCCAAGATCTCACAGTGAACAATGAGCAGTTCTTC
NA	TRBV25-1	TRBJ1-6	NA	18	CASSGDKGGALGGSPLHF	TGTGCCAGCAGTGGAGATAAGGGGGGGGCTCTCGGGGGTTCACCCCTCCACTTT
NA	TRBV5-1	TRBJ1-2	NA	19	CASSLAWGRRPKLNYGYTF	TGCGCCAGCAGCTTGGCCTGGGGCCGCCGTCCTAAACTTAACTATGGCTACACCTTC
NA	TRBV9	TRBJ1-2	NA	13	CASSSTGNYGYTF	TGTGCCAGCAGCTCAACAGGGAACTATGGCTACACCTTC
NA	TRBV13	TRBJ1-4	NA	16	CASGDRGAGTNEKLFF	TGTGCCAGCGGGGACCGGGGGGCTGGAACTAATGAAAAACTGTTTTTT
NA	TRBV4-1	TRBJ1-5	NA	21	CASSQGPFRRLDFYSNQPQHF	TGCGCCAGCAGCCAAGGCCCCTTTCGGAGACTGGATTTTTATAGCAATCAGCCCCAGCATTTT
few	TRBV6-5	TRBJ2-5	NA	14	CASSEPASSETQYF	TGTGCCAGCAGTGAACCCGCTAGCTCCGAGACCCAGTACTTC
NA	TRBV11-2	TRBJ2-1	NA	15	CASSLGLITYNEQFF	TGTGCCAGCAGCTTAGGCCTAATAACCTACAATGAGCAGTTCTTC
NA	TRBV4-1	TRBJ2-1	TRBD1	16	CASSQEAGGNYNEQFF	TGCGCCAGCAGCCAAGAAGCAGGGGGCAACTACAATGAGCAGTTCTTC
NA	TRBV18	TRBJ2-7	NA	13	CASSSDRAYEQYF	TGTGCCAGCTCTTCAGACAGAGCCTACGAGCAGTACTTC
NA	TRBV5-6	TRBJ2-2	NA	16	CASSLGAGVTTGELLF	TGTGCCAGCAGCTTGGGGGCAGGGGTTACCACCGGGGAGCTGCTTTTT
NA	TRBV7-9	TRBJ2-7	NA	14	CASSLPGGKYEQYF	TGTGCCAGCAGCTTACCAGGAGGAAAGTACGAGCAGTACTTC
NA	TRBV11-3	TRBJ2-5	TRBD1	16	CASSLDSQGAAETQYF	TGTGCCAGCAGCTTAGATTCACAGGGGGCGGCGGAGACCCAGTACTTC
NA	TRBV5-6	TRBJ2-5	TRBD2	16	CASSLLAGGTQETQYF	TGTGCCAGCAGCTTGCTAGCGGGGGGTACCCAAGAGACCCAGTACTTC
NA	TRBV27	TRBJ2-3	NA	15	CASSPLGGATDTQYF	TGTGCCAGCAGTCCCCTGGGGGGGGCTACAGATACGCAGTATTTT
NA	TRBV21-1	TRBJ1-2	NA	16	CASSKAEGTGIFGYTF	TGTGCCAGCAGCAAAGCTGAGGGGACAGGAATTTTTGGGTACACCTTC
NA	TRBV5-6	TRBJ2-7	NA	12	CASTLGPSEQYF	TGTGCCAGCACCCTGGGCCCCTCCGAGCAGTACTTC
NA	TRBV6-6	TRBJ1-5	NA	16	CASSRSGGASNQPQHF	TGTGCCAGCAGCAGGTCGGGGGGGGCGAGCAATCAGCCCCAGCATTTT
NA	TRBV21-1	TRBJ1-1	NA	15	CASTGQRVVNTEAFF	TGTGCCAGCACGGGACAGAGGGTCGTGAACACTGAAGCTTTCTTT
NA	TRBV6-1	TRBJ1-3	NA	14	CASSEIGVRNTIYF	TGTGCCAGCAGTGAAATCGGAGTTCGGAACACCATATATTTT
NA	TRBV6-6	TRBJ1-1	NA	15	CASSFRDRPRTEAFF	TGTGCCAGCAGTTTCCGTGACAGGCCTCGCACTGAAGCTTTCTTT
NA	TRBV7-6	TRBJ2-7	NA	13	CASSFQASYEQYF	TGTGCCAGCAGCTTCCAGGCATCCTACGAGCAGTACTTC
once	TRBV5-4	TRBJ2-2	NA	16	CASSLAKQANTGELFF	TGTGCCAGCAGCTTGGCTAAACAGGCGAACACCGGGGAGCTGTTTTTT
few	TRBV7-3	TRBJ2-1	NA	13	CASSLKGGNEQFF	TGTGCCAGCAGCTTAAAAGGGGGCAATGAGCAGTTCTTC
once	TRBV18	TRBJ1-1	NA	14	CASSPPRGGSEAFF	TGTGCCAGCTCACCACCGCGCGGGGGCTCTGAAGCTTTCTTT